This T cell receptor beta chain is drawn from a study of cytomegalovirus exposure and HLA in healthy donors. Study overall: HLA-typed donors were the source of approximately 88 million unique TCRs, which an early data release held.

V shed 7 bases and J 3 bases; nucleotides not matched to a gene: 8. In germline, CDR1 is LNHDA, CDR2 SQIVND (reference sequence). There are 15 residues in the CDR3. PCR was performed using 60 Vbeta and 13 Jbeta primers. Data came from immunoSEQ multiplex PCR; TCRdb stores just in-frame clones and leaves some out. The listing records about 74,000 clones. J is TRBJ2-2 and V is TRBV19; the match to TRBD1 covers 7 bases. This TCR was sampled from a female donor in good health and CMV-seropositive. The sample taken for sequencing was PBMCs. CDR3 loop: CASNREGGYTGELFF. The CDR3 bases are TGTGCCAGTAATAGGGAAGGGGGCTACACCGGGGAGCTGTTTTTT. Combining the CDR3 with reference TRBV19 and TRBJ2-2 gives the whole variable domain DGGITQSPKYLFRKEGQNVTLSCEQNLNHDAMYWYRQDPGQGLRLIYYSQIVNDFQKGDIAEGYSVSREKKESFPLTVTSAQKNPTAFYLCASNREGGYTGELFFGEGSRLTVL.